The 15 T cell receptor beta chains below all came from one sample that was sequenced in a study of cytomegalovirus exposure and HLA in healthy donors. Sequencing used immunoSEQ multiplex PCR; TCRdb keeps in-frame clones, though not all of them. The sample carries around 140,000 clones, around nine tenths recorded once. Sample: PBMCs. The receptors shown here come from a young man in good health and CMV-seropositive.

V gene TRBV29-1 combines with J gene TRBJ2-7; tentatively, D is TRBD2 (6 bases). Trimming removed 6 bases from V and 4 bases from J, with 16 bases in between. Germline V gives CDR1 SQVTM, CDR2 ANQGSEA. The CDR3 contains 13 residues. CDR3 protein: CSVGGGGWYEQYF. DNA of the CDR3: TGCAGCGTCGGGGGTGGAGGCTGGTACGAGCAGTACTTC.

This chain joins TRBV19 and TRBJ2-7, with D maybe TRBD1 (6 bases). The CDR3 is made up of 15 amino acids. Germline V gives CDR1 LNHDA, CDR2 SQIVND (reference sequence). The V gene lost 6 bases and the J gene lost 2 bases, with 17 bases spanning the gap. The CDR3 nucleotides are TGTGCCAGTAGCAAAAGGACAGCCTCGACCTACGAGCAGTACTTC. It is translated as CASSKRTASTYEQYF.

V and J are TRBV4-2 and TRBJ1-1, with D unclear. Trimming shortened V by 0 bases and J by 4 bases, and 15 bases separated the two germline ends. In germline, CDR1 is LGHNA, CDR2 YNFKEQ. This CDR3 contains 16 residues. The CDR3 bases are TGTGCCAGCAGCCAAGATCGGCGAGACCGGGGCACTGAAGCTTTCTTT. Protein product: CASSQDRRDRGTEAFF.

The chain joins TRBV27 to TRBJ2-7; 8 bases map to TRBD1. Unmatched junction bases numbered 12, after V lost 6 bases and J lost 5 bases. CDR1 is MNHEY, CDR2 SMNVEV, per germline (reference sequence). The CDR3 sequence is 15 residues long. CDR3 sequence: CASRTRGQGWNEQYF. DNA for the CDR3: TGTGCCAGCAGAACCCGAGGACAGGGCTGGAACGAGCAGTACTTC.

The rearrangement joins TRBV5-1 to TRBJ2-3; 12 bases are shared with TRBD2. The V and J ends lost 5 bases and 1 base, in that order; junction bases with no gene match: 8. CDR1 SGHRS and CDR2 YFSETQ come from the germline V gene. This CDR3 is built from 17 residues. The CDR3 DNA follows: TGCGCCAGCAGTTTACTAGCGGGGGGCGCAGGCACAGATACGCAGTATTTT. This codes for CASSLLAGGAGTDTQYF.

The chain joins TRBV5-6 to TRBJ1-5, with D maybe TRBD1 (5 bases). From germline, CDR1 is SGHDT and CDR2 YYEEEE. With 1 base removed from V and 7 bases from J, the gap between germline ends came to 15 bases. CDR3 length: 15 residues. CDR3 sequence (DNA): TGTGCCAGCAGCTTGAGGGCAGGGCATTTACAGCCCCAGCATTTT. Protein sequence: CASSLRAGHLQPQHF.

The chain uses TRBV19 and TRBJ1-1; the D is unclear. Germline CDR1 is LNHDA and CDR2 is SQIVND (reference sequence). V was clipped by 5 bases and J by 0 bases, with 7 bases between them. The CDR3 loop spans 13 amino acids. The CDR3 region is CASSVQLNTEAFF. In nucleotides, the CDR3 is TGTGCCAGTAGTGTTCAGTTGAACACTGAAGCTTTCTTT.

The genes are TRBV27 and TRBJ1-1, with 7 bases aligning to TRBD1. The CDR3 has 16 amino acids. Per germline, CDR1 MNHEY and CDR2 SMNVEV (reference sequence). With V trimmed by 0 bases and J by 9 bases, 13 bases remained unmatched. The CDR3 coding sequence is TGTGCCAGCAGTTTATCGAGGGTTCGAGGGGGCAGTAAAGCTTTCTTT. This gives the protein CASSLSRVRGGSKAFF.

The V call is TRBV6-5, the J call TRBJ1-2, with D tentatively TRBD1 (6 bases). CDR3 length: 15 amino acids. Germline CDR1 and CDR2: MNHEY and SVGAGI. V lost 5 bases to trimming and J lost 2 bases, with 15 bases between them. The CDR3 spells CASSKNRDMNYGYTF. As DNA, the CDR3 is TGTGCCAGCAGTAAGAACCGGGACATGAACTATGGCTACACCTTC.

The V call is TRBV2, the J call TRBJ1-3; tentatively, D is TRBD1 (5 bases). The germline gives CDR1 SNHLY, CDR2 FYNNEI. This CDR3 has 13 amino acids. V was trimmed by 6 bases and J by 6 bases, leaving 12 bases between them. The CDR3 bases are TGTGCCAGCAGGAGCAGGGAAAAAAACACCATATATTTT. Amino acid sequence: CASRSREKNTIYF.

The DNA for the CDR3 is TGTGCCAGCAGCTTGTCAGGTTTCACCGGGGAGCTGTTTTTT. It yields the protein CASSLSGFTGELFF. The chain links TRBV5-4 to TRBJ2-2; no clear D. The CDR3 length is 14 residues. The V gene's germline CDR1 is SGHNT and CDR2 YYREEE (reference sequence). Trimming pared 1 base from V and 4 bases from J, leaving 8 bases between.

V usage is TRBV4-1 and J usage is TRBJ2-5; 15 nucleotides agree with TRBD2. Germline lookup yields CDR1 MGHRA and CDR2 YSYEKL. Trimming removed 5 bases from V and 5 bases from J; junction bases left unmatched: 9. The CDR3 is 17 amino acids. CDR3 amino acids: CASSARTSGRAGETQYF. The CDR3 bases are TGCGCCAGCAGCGCCCGGACTAGCGGGAGGGCCGGGGAGACCCAGTACTTC.

This clone was seen a single time. The chain joins TRBV30 to TRBJ2-2; possibly TRBD2 for D (5 bases). The CDR3 is 13 residues long. V lost 5 bases and J lost 4, with 11 bases in between. The germline gives CDR1 GTSNPN, CDR2 SVGIG (reference sequence). CDR3: CAWSGLGTGELFF. CDR3 nucleotides: TGTGCCTGGTCGGGGTTGGGCACCGGGGAGCTGTTTTTT.

The genes are TRBV6-5 and TRBJ2-5; 9 bases fit TRBD1. This CDR3 region has 14 residues. Trimming cost V 6 bases and J 6 bases; bases outside gene matches: 8. Germline lookup yields CDR1 MNHEY and CDR2 SVGAGI. CDR3 residues: CASRRTGVGKTQYF. The CDR3 DNA reads TGTGCCAGCAGAAGGACAGGGGTTGGGAAGACCCAGTACTTC.

The rearrangement joins TRBV7-8 to TRBJ2-1; D possibly corresponds to TRBD2 (7 bases). This CDR3 is built from 21 residues. CDR1 and CDR2 (germline): SGHVS, FQNEAQ. The V and J ends lost 0 bases and 9 bases respectively, with 33 bases between them. The CDR3 sequence is CASSLATAQGVWLAEGVEQFF. The CDR3 DNA reads TGTGCCAGCAGCTTAGCCACGGCACAGGGTGTATGGCTAGCGGAGGGGGTTGAGCAGTTCTTC. The full variable domain, its missing parts supplied by reference TRBV7-8 and TRBJ2-1, is GAGVSQSPRYKVAKRGQDVALRCDPISGHVSLFWYQQALGQGPEFLTYFQNEAQLDKSGLPSDRFFAERPEGSVSTLKIQRTQQEDSAVYLCASSLATAQGVWLAEGVEQFFGPGTRLTVL.